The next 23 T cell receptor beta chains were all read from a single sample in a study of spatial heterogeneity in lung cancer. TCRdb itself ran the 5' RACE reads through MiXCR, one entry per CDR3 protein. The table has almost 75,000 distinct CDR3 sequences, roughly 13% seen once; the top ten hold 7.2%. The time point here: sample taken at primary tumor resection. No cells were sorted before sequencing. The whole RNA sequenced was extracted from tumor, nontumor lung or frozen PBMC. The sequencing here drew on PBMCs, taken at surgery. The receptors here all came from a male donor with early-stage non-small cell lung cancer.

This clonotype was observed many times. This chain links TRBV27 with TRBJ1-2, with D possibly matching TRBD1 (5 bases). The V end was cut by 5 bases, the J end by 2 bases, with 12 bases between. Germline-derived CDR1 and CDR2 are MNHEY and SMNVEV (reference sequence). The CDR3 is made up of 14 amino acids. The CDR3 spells CASSPIDRNYGYTF. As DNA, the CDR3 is TGTGCCAGCAGTCCTATAGACAGAAACTATGGCTACACCTTC.

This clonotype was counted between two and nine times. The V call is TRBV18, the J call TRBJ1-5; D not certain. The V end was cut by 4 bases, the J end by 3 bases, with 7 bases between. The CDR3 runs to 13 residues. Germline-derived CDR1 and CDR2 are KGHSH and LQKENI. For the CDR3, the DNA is TGTGCCAGCTCACGACGGGACAATCAGCCCCAGCATTTT. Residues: CASSRRDNQPQHF.

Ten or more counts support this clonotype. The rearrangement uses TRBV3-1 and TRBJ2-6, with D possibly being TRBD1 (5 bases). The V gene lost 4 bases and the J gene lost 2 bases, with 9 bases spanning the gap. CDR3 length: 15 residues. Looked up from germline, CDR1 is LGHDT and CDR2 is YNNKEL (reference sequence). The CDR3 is CASSPPRAGANVLTF. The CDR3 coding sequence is TGTGCCAGCAGCCCCCCCAGGGCTGGGGCCAACGTCCTGACTTTC.

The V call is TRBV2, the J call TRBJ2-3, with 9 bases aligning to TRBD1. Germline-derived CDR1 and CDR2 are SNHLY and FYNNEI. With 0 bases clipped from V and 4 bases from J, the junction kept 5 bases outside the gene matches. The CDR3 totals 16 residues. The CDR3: CASSEAGTGLADTQYF. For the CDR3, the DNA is TGTGCCAGCAGTGAAGCCGGGACAGGGTTAGCAGATACGCAGTATTTT. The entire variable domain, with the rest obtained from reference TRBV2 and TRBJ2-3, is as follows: EPEVTQTPSHQVTQMGQEVILRCVPISNHLYFYWYRQILGQKVEFLVSFYNNEISEKSEIFDDQFSVERPDGSNFTLKIRSTKLEDSAMYFCASSEAGTGLADTQYFGPGTRLTVL.

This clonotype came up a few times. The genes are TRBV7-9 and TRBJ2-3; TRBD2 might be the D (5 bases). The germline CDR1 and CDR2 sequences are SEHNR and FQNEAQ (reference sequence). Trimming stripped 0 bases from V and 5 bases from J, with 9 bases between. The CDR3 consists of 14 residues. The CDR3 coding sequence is TGTGCCAGCAGCTTAGCGGGAGTAGTAGATACGCAGTATTTT. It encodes CASSLAGVVDTQYF.

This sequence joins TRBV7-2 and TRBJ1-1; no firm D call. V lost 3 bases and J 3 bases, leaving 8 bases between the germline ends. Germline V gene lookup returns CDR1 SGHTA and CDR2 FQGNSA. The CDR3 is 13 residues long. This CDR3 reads CASSFSPDTEAFF. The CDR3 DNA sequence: TGTGCCAGCAGCTTTAGTCCGGACACTGAAGCTTTCTTT.

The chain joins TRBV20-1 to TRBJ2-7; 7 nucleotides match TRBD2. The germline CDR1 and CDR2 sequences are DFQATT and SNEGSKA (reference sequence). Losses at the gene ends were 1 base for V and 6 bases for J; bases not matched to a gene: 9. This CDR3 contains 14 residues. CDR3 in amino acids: CSARGPRAGVEQYF. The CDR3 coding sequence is TGCAGTGCTAGAGGGCCCCGGGCGGGAGTCGAGCAGTACTTC.

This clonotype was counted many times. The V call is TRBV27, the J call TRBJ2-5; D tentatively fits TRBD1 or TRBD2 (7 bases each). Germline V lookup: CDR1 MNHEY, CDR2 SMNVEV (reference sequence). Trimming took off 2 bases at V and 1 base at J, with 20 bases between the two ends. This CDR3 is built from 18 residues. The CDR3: CASSLTIRQGGGQETQYF. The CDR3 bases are TGTGCCAGCAGTTTAACTATCCGACAGGGAGGGGGCCAAGAGACCCAGTACTTC.

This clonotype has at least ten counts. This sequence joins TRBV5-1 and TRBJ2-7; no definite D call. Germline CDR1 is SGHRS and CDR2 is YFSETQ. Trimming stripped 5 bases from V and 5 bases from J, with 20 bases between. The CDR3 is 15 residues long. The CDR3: CASRPDAATKNEQYF. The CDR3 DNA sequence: TGCGCCAGCAGGCCCGATGCTGCCACGAAAAACGAGCAGTACTTC.

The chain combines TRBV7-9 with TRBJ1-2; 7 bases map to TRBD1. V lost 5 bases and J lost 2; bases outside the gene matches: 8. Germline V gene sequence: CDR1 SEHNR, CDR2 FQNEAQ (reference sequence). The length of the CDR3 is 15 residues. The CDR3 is CASSTDTTGNYGYTF. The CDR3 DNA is TGTGCCAGCAGCACAGACACGACAGGGAACTATGGCTACACCTTC.

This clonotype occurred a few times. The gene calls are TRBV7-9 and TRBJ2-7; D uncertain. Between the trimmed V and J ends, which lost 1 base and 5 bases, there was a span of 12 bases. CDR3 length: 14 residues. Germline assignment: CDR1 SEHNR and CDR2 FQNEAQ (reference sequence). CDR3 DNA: TGTGCCAGCAGCTTAGGGCCGGTAGGGAACGAGCAGTACTTC. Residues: CASSLGPVGNEQYF.

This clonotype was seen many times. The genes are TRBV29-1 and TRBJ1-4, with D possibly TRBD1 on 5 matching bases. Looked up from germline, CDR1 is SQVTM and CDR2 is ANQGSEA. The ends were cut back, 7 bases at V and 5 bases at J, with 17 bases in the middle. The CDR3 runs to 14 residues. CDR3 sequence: CSAPLTVGNEKLFF. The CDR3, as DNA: TGCAGCGCCCCCCTGACAGTGGGCAATGAAAAACTGTTTTTT.

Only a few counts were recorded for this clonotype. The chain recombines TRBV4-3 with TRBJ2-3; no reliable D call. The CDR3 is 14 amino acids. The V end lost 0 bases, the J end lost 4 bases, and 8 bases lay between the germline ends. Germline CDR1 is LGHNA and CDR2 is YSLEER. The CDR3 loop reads CASSQEIRADTQYF. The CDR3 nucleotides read TGCGCCAGCAGCCAAGAAATAAGAGCAGATACGCAGTATTTT.

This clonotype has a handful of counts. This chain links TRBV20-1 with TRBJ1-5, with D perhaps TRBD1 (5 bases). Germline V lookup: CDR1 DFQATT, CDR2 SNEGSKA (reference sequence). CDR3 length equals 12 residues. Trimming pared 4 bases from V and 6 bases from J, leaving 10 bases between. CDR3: CSAKSGFQPQHF. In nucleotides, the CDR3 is TGCAGTGCTAAGTCAGGGTTTCAGCCCCAGCATTTT.

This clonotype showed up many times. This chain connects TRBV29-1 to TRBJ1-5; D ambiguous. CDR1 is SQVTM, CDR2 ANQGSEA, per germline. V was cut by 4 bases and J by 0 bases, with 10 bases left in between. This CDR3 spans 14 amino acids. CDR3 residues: CSVGSKYSNQPQHF. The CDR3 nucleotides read TGCAGCGTTGGAAGTAAATATAGCAATCAGCCCCAGCATTTT.

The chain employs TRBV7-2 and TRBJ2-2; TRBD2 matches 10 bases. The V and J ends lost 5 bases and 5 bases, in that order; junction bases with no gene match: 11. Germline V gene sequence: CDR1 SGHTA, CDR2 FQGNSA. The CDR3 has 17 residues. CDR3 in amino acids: CASSPRASGRETGELFF. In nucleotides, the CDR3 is TGTGCCAGCAGCCCCCGAGCTAGCGGGAGAGAAACCGGGGAGCTGTTTTTT. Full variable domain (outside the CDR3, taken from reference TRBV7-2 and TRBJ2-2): GAGVSQSPSNKVTEKGKDVELRCDPISGHTALYWYRQSLGQGLEFLIYFQGNSAPDKSGLPSDRFSAERTGGSVSTLTIQRTQQEDSAVYLCASSPRASGRETGELFFGEGSRLTVL.

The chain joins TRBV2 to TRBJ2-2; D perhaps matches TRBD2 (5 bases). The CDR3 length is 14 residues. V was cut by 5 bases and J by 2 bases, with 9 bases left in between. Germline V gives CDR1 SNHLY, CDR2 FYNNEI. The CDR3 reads CASSWTSNTGELFF. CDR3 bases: TGTGCCAGCAGTTGGACTTCTAACACCGGGGAGCTGTTTTTT.

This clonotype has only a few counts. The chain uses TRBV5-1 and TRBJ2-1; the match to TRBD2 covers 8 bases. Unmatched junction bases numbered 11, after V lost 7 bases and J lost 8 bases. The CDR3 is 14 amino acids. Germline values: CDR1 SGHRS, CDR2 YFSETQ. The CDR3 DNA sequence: TGCGCCAGCGGGGCCGGGACTAGTAGCCATGAGCAGTTCTTC. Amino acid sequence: CASGAGTSSHEQFF.

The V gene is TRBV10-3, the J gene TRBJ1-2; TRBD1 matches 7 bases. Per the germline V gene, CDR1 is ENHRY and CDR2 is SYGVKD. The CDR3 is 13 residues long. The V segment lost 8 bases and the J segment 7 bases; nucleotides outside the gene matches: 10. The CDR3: CAIGPGQPFGYTF. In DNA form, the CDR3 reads TGTGCCATCGGACCGGGACAGCCGTTTGGCTACACCTTC.

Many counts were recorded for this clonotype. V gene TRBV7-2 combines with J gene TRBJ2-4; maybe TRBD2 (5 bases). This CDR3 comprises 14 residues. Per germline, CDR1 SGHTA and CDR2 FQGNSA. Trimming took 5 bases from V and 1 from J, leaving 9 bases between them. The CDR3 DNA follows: TGTGCCAGCAGCCTGGTAGCGGCCAAAAACATTCAGTACTTC. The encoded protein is CASSLVAAKNIQYF.

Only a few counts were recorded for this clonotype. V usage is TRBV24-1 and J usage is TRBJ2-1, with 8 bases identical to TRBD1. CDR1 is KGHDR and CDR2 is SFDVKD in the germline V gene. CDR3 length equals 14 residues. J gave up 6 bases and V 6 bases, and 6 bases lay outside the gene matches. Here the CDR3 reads CATSTQGAVNEQFF. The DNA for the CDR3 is TGTGCCACCAGTACGCAGGGGGCAGTCAATGAGCAGTTCTTC.

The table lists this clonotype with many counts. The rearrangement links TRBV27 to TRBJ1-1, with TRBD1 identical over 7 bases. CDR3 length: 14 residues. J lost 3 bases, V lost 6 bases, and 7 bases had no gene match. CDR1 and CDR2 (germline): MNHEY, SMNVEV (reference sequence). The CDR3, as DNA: TGTGCCAGCAGCACCCGACAGGGATACACTGAAGCTTTCTTT. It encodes CASSTRQGYTEAFF.

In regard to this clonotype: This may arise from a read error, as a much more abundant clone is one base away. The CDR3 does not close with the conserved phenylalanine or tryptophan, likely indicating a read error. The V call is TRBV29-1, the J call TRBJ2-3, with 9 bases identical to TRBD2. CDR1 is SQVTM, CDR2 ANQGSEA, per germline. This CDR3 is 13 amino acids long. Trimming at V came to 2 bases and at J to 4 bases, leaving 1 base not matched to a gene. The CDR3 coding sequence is TGCAGCGTTGAACTAGCGGGACCAGATACGCAGTATTCT. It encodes CSVELAGPDTQYS.